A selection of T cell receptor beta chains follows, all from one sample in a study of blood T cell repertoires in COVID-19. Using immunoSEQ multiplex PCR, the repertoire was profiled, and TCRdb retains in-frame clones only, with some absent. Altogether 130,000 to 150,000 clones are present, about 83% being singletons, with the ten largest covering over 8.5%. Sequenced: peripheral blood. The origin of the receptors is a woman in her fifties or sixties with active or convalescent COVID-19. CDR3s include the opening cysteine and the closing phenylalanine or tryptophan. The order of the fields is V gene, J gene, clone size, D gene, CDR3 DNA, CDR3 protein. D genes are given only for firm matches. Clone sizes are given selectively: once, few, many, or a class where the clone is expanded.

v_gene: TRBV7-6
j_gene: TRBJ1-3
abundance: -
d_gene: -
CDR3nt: TGTGCCAGCAGCTTAGGTCAGGGACTTTCTGGAAACACCATATATTTT
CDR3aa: CASSLGQGLSGNTIYF

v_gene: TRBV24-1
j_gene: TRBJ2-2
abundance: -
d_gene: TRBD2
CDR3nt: TGTGCCACCAGTGATTTTGGGAGGGCCTCGACCGGGGAGCTGTTTTTT
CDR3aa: CATSDFGRASTGELFF

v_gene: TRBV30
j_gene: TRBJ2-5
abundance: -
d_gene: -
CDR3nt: TGTGCCTGGAGTGTGCGGGAAGAGACCCAGTACTTC
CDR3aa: CAWSVREETQYF

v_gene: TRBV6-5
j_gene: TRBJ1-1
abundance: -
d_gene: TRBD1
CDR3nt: TGTGCCAGCAGCTATACAGGGGATCCTGAAGCTTTCTTT
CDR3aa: CASSYTGDPEAFF

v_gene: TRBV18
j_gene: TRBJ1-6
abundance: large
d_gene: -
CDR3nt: TGTGCCAGCTCACCACTTGGCGGAAGCACAGGGAGTTCACCCCTCCACTTT
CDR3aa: CASSPLGGSTGSSPLHF

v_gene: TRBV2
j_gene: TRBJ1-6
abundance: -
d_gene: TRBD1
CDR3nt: TGTGCCAGCAGTGAAGGGACAGGGAATTCACCCCTCCACTTT
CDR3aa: CASSEGTGNSPLHF

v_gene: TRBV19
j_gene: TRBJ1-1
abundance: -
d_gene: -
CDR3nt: TGTGCCAGTAGTTATCCGGGGGGGAACACTGAAGCTTTCTTT
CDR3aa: CASSYPGGNTEAFF

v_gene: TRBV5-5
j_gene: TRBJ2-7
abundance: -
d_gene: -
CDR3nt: TGTGCCAGCAGCTCAGGAGGGCGCGAGCAGTACTTC
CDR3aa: CASSSGGREQYF

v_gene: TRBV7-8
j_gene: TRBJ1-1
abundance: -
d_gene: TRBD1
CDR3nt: TGTGCCAGCAGCTCGGACAGGGGCACTGAAGCTTTCTTT
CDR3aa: CASSSDRGTEAFF

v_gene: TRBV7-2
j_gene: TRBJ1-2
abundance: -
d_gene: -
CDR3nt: TGTGCCAGCAGCCCGGGGGGGCACTATGGCTACACCTTC
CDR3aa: CASSPGGHYGYTF

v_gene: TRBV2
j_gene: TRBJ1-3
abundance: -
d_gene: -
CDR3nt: TGTGCCAGCAGACCCGGACAGTCTGGAAACACCATATATTTT
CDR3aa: CASRPGQSGNTIYF

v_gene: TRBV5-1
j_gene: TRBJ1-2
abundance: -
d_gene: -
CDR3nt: TGCGCCAGCAGTCTAGGGGGAAGTAATGGCTACACCTTC
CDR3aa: CASSLGGSNGYTF

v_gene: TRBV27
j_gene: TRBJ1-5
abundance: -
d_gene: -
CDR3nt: TGTGCCAGCAGAAAAACAGGGAATCAGCCCCAGCATTTT
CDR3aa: CASRKTGNQPQHF

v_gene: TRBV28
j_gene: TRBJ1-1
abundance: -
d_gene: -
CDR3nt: TGTGCCAGCAGGGCTAGTGGAAGGCAAGCTTTCTTT
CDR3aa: CASRASGRQAFF

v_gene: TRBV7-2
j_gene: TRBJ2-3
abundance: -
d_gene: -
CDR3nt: TGTGCCAGCAGCCCGGGACTTAGCACAGATACGCAGTATTTT
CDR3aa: CASSPGLSTDTQYF

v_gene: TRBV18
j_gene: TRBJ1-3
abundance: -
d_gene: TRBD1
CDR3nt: TGTGCCAGCTCACAGGGGACAGGGAACTCTGGAAACACCATATATTTT
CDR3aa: CASSQGTGNSGNTIYF

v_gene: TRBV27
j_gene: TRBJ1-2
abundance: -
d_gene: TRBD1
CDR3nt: TGTGCCAGCAGACGACAGGGCCCTAACTATGGCTACACCTTC
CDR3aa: CASRRQGPNYGYTF

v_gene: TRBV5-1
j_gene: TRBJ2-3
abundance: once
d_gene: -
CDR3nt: TGCGCCAGCAGCTTGATAGTTAGCCGGTTCACAGATACGCAGTATTTT
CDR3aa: CASSLIVSRFTDTQYF

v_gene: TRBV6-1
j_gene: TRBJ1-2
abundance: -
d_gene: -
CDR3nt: TGTGCCAGCAGTGAAGTACGGGGCCCGGGGGGCGCGACTGGCTACACCTTC
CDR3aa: CASSEVRGPGGATGYTF

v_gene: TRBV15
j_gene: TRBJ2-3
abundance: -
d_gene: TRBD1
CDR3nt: TGTGCCACCAGCAGTAGGGGACAGGTCAAACTACTAGATACGCAGTATTTT
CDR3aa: CATSSRGQVKLLDTQYF

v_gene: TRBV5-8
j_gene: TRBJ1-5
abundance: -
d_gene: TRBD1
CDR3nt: TGTGCCAGCAGCTTGGGTCGACGGGACAGGGGAAATGTTCGCAATCAGCCCCAGCATTTT
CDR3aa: CASSLGRRDRGNVRNQPQHF

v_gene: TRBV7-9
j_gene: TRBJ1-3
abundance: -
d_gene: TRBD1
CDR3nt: TGTGCCAGCAGCCTCAGACAGGGGACTACCTCTGGAAACACCATATATTTT
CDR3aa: CASSLRQGTTSGNTIYF

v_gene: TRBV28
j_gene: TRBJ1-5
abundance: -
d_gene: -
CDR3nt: TGTGCCAGCAGGCAGGGATCTAGCAATCAGCCCCAGCATTTT
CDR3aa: CASRQGSSNQPQHF

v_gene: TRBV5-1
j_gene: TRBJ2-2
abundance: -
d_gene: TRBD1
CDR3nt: TGCGCCAGCAGCGCCGGACAGGTGAACACCGGGGAGCTGTTTTTT
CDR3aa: CASSAGQVNTGELFF